One sample yielded the 11 T cell receptor beta chains listed below, sequenced in a study of blood T cell repertoires in COVID-19. Data came from immunoSEQ multiplex PCR; TCRdb stores just in-frame clones and leaves some out. The sample has about 140,000 clones, around three quarters seen once. Sequencing input: peripheral blood. These receptors were collected from a man in his 60s with acute or convalescent COVID-19.

J is TRBJ1-1 and V is TRBV7-3; 7 bases align to TRBD1. Trimming cost V 4 bases and J 1 base; bases outside gene matches: 0. Looked up from germline, CDR1 is SGHTA and CDR2 is FQGTGA. This CDR3 is 13 amino acids long. CDR3 protein: CASSWTGNTEAFF. DNA of the CDR3: TGTGCCAGCAGCTGGACAGGGAACACTGAAGCTTTCTTT.

For this clone: Other DNA variants within this sample encode the same CDR3. CDR3 protein: CASSFGTSGYEQYF. In DNA form, the CDR3 reads TGTGCCAGCAGTTTTGGGACTAGCGGGTACGAGCAGTACTTC. J is TRBJ2-7 and V is TRBV28, with TRBD2 identical over 12 bases. Germline CDR1 and CDR2: MDHEN and SYDVKM. This CDR3 is 14 amino acids long. The V segment lost 3 bases and the J segment 4 bases; nucleotides outside the gene matches: 1.

This clone appeared once. The chain carries TRBV9 and TRBJ1-3, with D unclear. The CDR3 is 12 amino acids. Germline values: CDR1 SGDLS, CDR2 YYNGEE. Deletions cut 0 bases from V and 9 bases from J, with 7 bases between. The chain's CDR3 is CASSVGAGTIYF. The DNA for the CDR3 is TGTGCCAGCAGCGTAGGTGCAGGCACCATATATTTT.

The V gene is TRBV5-1, the J gene TRBJ2-1; possibly TRBD1 for D (5 bases). V shed 2 bases and J shed 6 bases, with 18 bases lying between them. Looked up from germline, CDR1 is SGHRS and CDR2 is YFSETQ. This CDR3 has 16 amino acids. The CDR3 sequence is CASSLGVDRLFNEQFF. CDR3 coding DNA: TGCGCCAGCAGCTTAGGGGTCGACAGATTGTTCAATGAGCAGTTCTTC.

The gene calls are TRBV7-9 and TRBJ2-5; D is undetermined. This CDR3 has 15 amino acids. CDR1 SEHNR and CDR2 FQNEAQ come from the germline V gene (reference sequence). The V gene lost 1 base and the J gene lost 7 bases, with 16 bases spanning the gap. The CDR3 spells CASSLEVNTLRTQYF. In DNA form, the CDR3 reads TGTGCCAGCAGCTTAGAAGTCAATACCTTGCGGACCCAGTACTTC. The full variable domain, rest sourced from reference TRBV7-9 and TRBJ2-5, is DTGVSQNPRHKITKRGQNVTFRCDPISEHNRLYWYRQTLGQGPEFLTYFQNEAQLEKSRLLSDRFSAERPKGSFSTLEIQRTEQGDSAMYLCASSLEVNTLRTQYFGPGTRLLVL.

The chain joins TRBV3-1 (or the pseudogene TRBV3-2) to TRBJ2-7, with D possibly matching TRBD1 (6 bases). Trimming left V 4 bases short and J 2 bases short, with 9 bases between. CDR1 and CDR2 from the germline V gene are LGHDT and YNNKEL (reference sequence). This CDR3 has 13 residues. The CDR3 region is CASSPRQAYEQYF. The CDR3 nucleotides read TGTGCCAGCAGCCCAAGACAGGCCTACGAGCAGTACTTC.

The chain joins TRBV2 to TRBJ1-3; D is unresolved. Germline-derived CDR1 and CDR2 are SNHLY and FYNNEI. V was clipped by 6 bases and J by 4 bases, with 10 bases between them. The CDR3 contains 13 residues. This CDR3 is CASSTGAGNTIYF. CDR3 DNA: TGTGCCAGCAGCACTGGAGCGGGAAACACCATATATTTT.

Only a few counts were recorded for this clone. V is TRBV5-4 and J is TRBJ1-2, with a tentative D call TRBD1 (6 bases). The CDR3 is made up of 14 amino acids. Germline-derived CDR1 and CDR2 are SGHNT and YYREEE (reference sequence). CDR3 nucleotide sequence: TGTGCAGCCGCCGGAGGTCAGGGGCCCTATGGCTACACCTTC. It yields the protein CAAAGGQGPYGYTF.

The V gene is TRBV7-8, the J gene TRBJ2-1; 9 bases agree with TRBD1. CDR3 length: 15 amino acids. V dropped 4 bases and J dropped 4; count of bases not matched to a gene: 5. Germline V gene sequence: CDR1 SGHVS, CDR2 FQNEAQ. This CDR3 reads CASSSGQGTYNEQFF. As DNA, the CDR3 is TGTGCCAGCAGCTCAGGACAGGGGACTTACAATGAGCAGTTCTTC.

This clone has a count of ten or more. This same CDR3 is encoded by further DNA sequences in the sample. The chain links TRBV27 to TRBJ2-1, with 9 nucleotides matching TRBD2. This CDR3 spans 15 amino acids. The germline CDR1 and CDR2 sequences are MNHEY and SMNVEV (reference sequence). V shed 5 bases, J shed 7 bases, and the junction held 9 bases outside the gene matches. In DNA, the CDR3 is TGTGCCAGCAGTCCCCTGGCGGGAGGGGGAAATGAGCAGTTCTTC. Encoded protein: CASSPLAGGGNEQFF.

V is TRBV9 and J is TRBJ1-2, with 7 nucleotides matching TRBD1. This CDR3 is built from 13 residues. The V and J ends lost 0 bases and 8 bases, in that order; junction bases with no gene match: 4. From germline, CDR1 is SGDLS and CDR2 YYNGEE. For the CDR3, the DNA is TGTGCCAGCAGCGTAGGGGGACAGTGGGGCTACACCTTC. Its translation: CASSVGGQWGYTF. The full variable domain, with the rest looked up from reference TRBV9 and TRBJ1-2, is DSGVTQTPKHLITATGQRVTLRCSPRSGDLSVYWYQQSLDQGLQFLIQYYNGEERAKGNILERFSAQQFPDLHSELNLSSLELGDSALYFCASSVGGQWGYTFGSGTRLTVV.